A selection of T cell receptor beta chains follows, all from one sample in a study of blood T cells in healthy people across ages. TCRdb re-derived calls from the 5' RACE reads in MiXCR, one entry per CDR3 protein. The sample includes around 690,000 distinct CDR3 sequences, under 65% of them seen just once. Sequencing was performed on blood. These receptors were collected from a man aged 60 to 75 in good health. The CDR3 runs from the conserved cysteine through the conserved F or W. A D gene is named only where the DNA matches it firmly. The size field is filled for only some rows; it gives once, few, many or a size class.

>-|-|TRBV21-1|TRBJ1-2
CASSRGGREGWGNYGYTF
TGTGCCAGCAGCCGAGGAGGGCGCGAGGGCTGGGGTAACTATGGCTACACCTTC
>-|-|TRBV4-1|TRBJ2-6
CASSQGTTGANVLTF
TGCGCCAGCAGCCAAGGGACTACTGGGGCCAACGTCCTGACTTTC
>-|TRBD1|TRBV2|TRBJ1-1
CASTAGTVGTEAFF
TGTGCCAGCACCGCGGGGACAGTGGGAACTGAAGCTTTCTTT
>-|TRBD2|TRBV20-1|TRBJ2-7
CSARDSGGSSYNEQYF
TGCAGTGCTAGAGATAGCGGGGGTAGCTCCTACAATGAGCAGTACTTC
>-|-|TRBV4-2|TRBJ2-3
CASSQEADTQYF
TGTGCCAGCAGCCAAGAGGCCGATACGCAGTATTTT
>-|-|TRBV20-1|TRBJ1-1
CSARGGSTGWRTEAFF
TGCAGTGCTAGGGGAGGGAGTACAGGGTGGCGAACTGAAGCTTTCTTT
>-|-|TRBV7-2|TRBJ2-7
CASSSPPHSDEQYF
TGTGCCAGCAGCTCGCCACCACATAGTGACGAGCAGTACTTC
>-|TRBD1|TRBV12-3/TRBV12-4|TRBJ1-2
CASSLVAGTGHGYTF
TGTGCCAGCAGTTTAGTAGCCGGGACAGGGCATGGCTACACCTTC
>-|-|TRBV7-2|TRBJ1-2
CASSLVRDASGYTF
TGTGCCAGCAGCTTGGTCCGAGACGCAAGTGGCTACACCTTC
>-|TRBD2|TRBV20-1|TRBJ2-1
CSASMVGLGTSYNEQFF
TGCAGTGCTAGTATGGTGGGACTAGGGACCTCCTACAATGAGCAGTTCTTC
>-|-|TRBV6-6|TRBJ2-5
CASIPVLGTGSQETQYF
TGTGCCAGCATTCCAGTTTTGGGAACAGGGAGCCAAGAGACCCAGTACTTC
>-|-|TRBV4-1|TRBJ1-1
CASSQVYVDTEAFF
TGCGCCAGCAGCCAAGTGTACGTGGACACTGAAGCTTTCTTT
>once|-|TRBV29-1|TRBJ1-2
CSAMEGFGYTF
TGCAGCGCCATGGAGGGGTTCGGCTACACCTTC
>-|TRBD2|TRBV20-1|TRBJ2-2
CSGSRAGGRANTGELFF
TGCAGTGGCAGCCGGGCGGGGGGGCGCGCGAACACCGGGGAGCTGTTTTTT
>-|TRBD1|TRBV12-3/TRBV12-4|TRBJ1-2
CASSRGQGSFGYTF
TGTGCCAGCAGCCGTGGACAGGGTAGCTTTGGCTACACCTTC
>-|TRBD2|TRBV20-1|TRBJ2-3
CSARGRGVGTDTQYF
TGCAGTGCTAGAGGCCGGGGGGTCGGCACAGATACGCAGTATTTT
>-|TRBD1|TRBV5-1|TRBJ1-2
CASSRGQGSRDGYTF
TGCGCCAGCAGCCGGGGACAGGGTAGCCGTGACGGCTACACCTTC